The source of this T cell receptor (beta chain) is a study of radiation and T cells in renal cell carcinoma. Overall study results and limits: Baseline intratumoral clonotype presence is unknown without pretreatment biopsies.

This CDR3 comprises 15 residues. Trimming stripped 5 bases from V and 0 bases from J, with 13 bases between. The V gene's germline CDR1 is PRHDT and CDR2 FYEKMQ (reference sequence). Regarding time point: blood 2 weeks post-SBRT. As to treatment: 15 Gy SBRT to primary tumor, nephrectomy 4 weeks later. With regard to this clone: Its antigen is still unknown.

The table came from immunoSEQ multiplex PCR; TCRdb's copy has only in-frame clones and leaves some out. The sample yields roughly 140,000 clones, around 90% seen once. This TCR came from a woman in her forties or fifties with renal cell carcinoma. This chain joins TRBV13 and TRBJ1-1; a possible D gene is TRBD1 (6 bases). Sample: blood, taken from a patient whose treatment included radiotherapy and nephrectomy. The CDR3 DNA reads TGTGCCAGCAGCACCAAGACAGGTTTGAACACTGAAGCTTTCTTT. Translation: CASSTKTGLNTEAFF.